This T cell receptor (beta chain) was obtained from a study of T cells in Graves' hyperthyroidism and ophthalmopathy. This clonotype was picked up a small number of times. Trimming stripped 6 bases from V and 3 bases from J, with 12 bases between. Germline V gene sequence: CDR1 LGHNA, CDR2 YNFKEQ. The CDR3 consists of 13 residues. It was RNA transcripts that yielded the amplified TCR beta CDR3 regions. The HTBI primer set was used in a first-round RT-PCR of the TCR CDR3. TCRdb passed the multiplex PCR reads through MiXCR, listing each CDR3 protein once. This sample carries a few hundred thousand distinct CDR3 sequences, roughly 14% of them seen once, and the ten largest clones take about 7%.

The gene calls are TRBV4-2 and TRBJ2-7, with a tentative D call TRBD1 (5 bases). The sequenced sample consisted of blood. The TCR comes from a woman aged 30 to 39 with Graves' hyperthyroidism. The CDR3 protein is CASSPQGNYEQYF. The CDR3 bases are TGTGCCAGCAGTCCCCAGGGAAACTACGAGCAGTACTTC.